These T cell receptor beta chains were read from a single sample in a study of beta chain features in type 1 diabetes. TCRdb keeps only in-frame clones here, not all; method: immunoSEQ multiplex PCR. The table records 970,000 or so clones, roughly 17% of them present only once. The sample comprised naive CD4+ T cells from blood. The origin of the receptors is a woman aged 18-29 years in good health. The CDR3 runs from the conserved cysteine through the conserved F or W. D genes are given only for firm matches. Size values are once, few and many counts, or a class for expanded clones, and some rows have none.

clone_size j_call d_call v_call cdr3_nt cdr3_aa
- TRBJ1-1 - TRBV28 TGTGCCAGCAGTACCCCTGGAGGGGGCACTGAAGCTTTCTTT CASSTPGGGTEAFF
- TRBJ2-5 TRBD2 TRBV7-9 TGTGCCAGCAGCCTAGCGGGAGTTTCAGAGACCCAGTACTTC CASSLAGVSETQYF
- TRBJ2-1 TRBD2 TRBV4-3 TGCGCCAGCAGCCAAGATCCTAGTGGCGGGAGGGCCCGTCGGCAGTTCTTC CASSQDPSGGRARRQFF
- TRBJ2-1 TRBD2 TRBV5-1 TGCGCCAGCAGCTTGGAGGGTGGACTAGTTCGGGATGAGCAGTTCTTC CASSLEGGLVRDEQFF
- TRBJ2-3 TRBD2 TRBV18 TGTGCCAGCTCACCGCCTGCCTGGGCGGGAGGCACAGATACGCAGTATTTT CASSPPAWAGGTDTQYF
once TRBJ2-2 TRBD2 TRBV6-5 TGTGCCAGCAGTTACGCGGGAGGGCCGACCGGGGAGCTGTTTTTT CASSYAGGPTGELFF
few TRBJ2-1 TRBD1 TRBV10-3 TGTGCCACCCAGGACAGGGTGTCACACAATGAGCAGTTCTTC CATQDRVSHNEQFF
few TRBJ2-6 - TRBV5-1 TGCGCCAGCAGCCCGACAGCTGGGGCCAACGTCCTGACTTTC CASSPTAGANVLTF
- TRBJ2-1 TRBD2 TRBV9 TGTGCCAGCAGCGCTAGCGGGGGGTCCTACAATGAGCAGTTCTTC CASSASGGSYNEQFF
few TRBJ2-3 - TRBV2 TGTGCCAGCAGTGAACAGGGATCCACAGATACGCAGTATTTT CASSEQGSTDTQYF